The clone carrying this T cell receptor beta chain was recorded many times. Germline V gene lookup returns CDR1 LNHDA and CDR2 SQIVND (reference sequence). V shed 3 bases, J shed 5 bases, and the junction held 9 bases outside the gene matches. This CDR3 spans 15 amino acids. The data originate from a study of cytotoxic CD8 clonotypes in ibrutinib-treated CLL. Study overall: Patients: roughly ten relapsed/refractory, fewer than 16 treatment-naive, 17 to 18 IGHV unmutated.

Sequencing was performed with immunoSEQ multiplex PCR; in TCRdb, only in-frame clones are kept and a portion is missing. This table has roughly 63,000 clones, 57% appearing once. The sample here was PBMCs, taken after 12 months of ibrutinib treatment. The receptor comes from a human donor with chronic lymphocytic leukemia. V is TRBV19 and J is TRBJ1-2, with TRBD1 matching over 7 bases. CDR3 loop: CASSIPRGGLYGYTF. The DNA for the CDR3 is TGTGCCAGTAGTATTCCCAGGGGGGGATTATATGGCTACACCTTC.